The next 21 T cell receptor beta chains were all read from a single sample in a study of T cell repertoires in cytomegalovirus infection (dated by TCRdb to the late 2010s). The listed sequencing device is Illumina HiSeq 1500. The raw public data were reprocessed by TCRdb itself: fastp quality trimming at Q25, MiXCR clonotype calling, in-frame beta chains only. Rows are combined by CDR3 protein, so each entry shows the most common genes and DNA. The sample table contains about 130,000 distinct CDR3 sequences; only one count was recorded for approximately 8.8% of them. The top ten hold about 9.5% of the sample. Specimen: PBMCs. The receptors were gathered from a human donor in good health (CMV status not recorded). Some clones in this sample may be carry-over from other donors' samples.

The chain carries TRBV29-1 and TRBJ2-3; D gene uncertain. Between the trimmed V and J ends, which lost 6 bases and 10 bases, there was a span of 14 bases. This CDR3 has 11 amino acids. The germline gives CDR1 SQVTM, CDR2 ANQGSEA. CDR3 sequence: CSVAEVGSQYF. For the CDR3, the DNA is TGCAGCGTCGCAGAAGTCGGCTCGCAGTATTTT.

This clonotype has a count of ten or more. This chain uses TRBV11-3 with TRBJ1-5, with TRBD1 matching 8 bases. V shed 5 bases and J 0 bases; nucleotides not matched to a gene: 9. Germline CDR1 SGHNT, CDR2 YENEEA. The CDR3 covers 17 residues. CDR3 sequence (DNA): TGTGCCAGCAGCGAAGGGGACAGGTTGCATAGCAATCAGCCCCAGCATTTT. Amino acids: CASSEGDRLHSNQPQHF.

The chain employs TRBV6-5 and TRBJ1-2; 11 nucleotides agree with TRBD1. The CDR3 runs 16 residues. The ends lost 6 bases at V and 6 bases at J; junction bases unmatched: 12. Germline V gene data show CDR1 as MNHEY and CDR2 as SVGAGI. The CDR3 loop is CASRLRPGTGGDGYTF. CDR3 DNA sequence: TGTGCCAGCAGACTACGCCCCGGGACAGGGGGAGATGGCTACACCTTC.

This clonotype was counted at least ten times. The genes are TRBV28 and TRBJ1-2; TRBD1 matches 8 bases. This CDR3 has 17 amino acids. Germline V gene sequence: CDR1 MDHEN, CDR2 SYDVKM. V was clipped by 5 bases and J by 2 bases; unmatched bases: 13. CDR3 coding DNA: TGTGCCAGCAGTACTCCGGCAGGGGGCGCAATGAACTATGGCTACACCTTC. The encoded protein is CASSTPAGGAMNYGYTF.

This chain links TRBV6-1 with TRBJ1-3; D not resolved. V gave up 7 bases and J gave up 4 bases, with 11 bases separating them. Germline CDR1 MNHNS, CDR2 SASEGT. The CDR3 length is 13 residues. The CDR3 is CASKRAQGNTIYF. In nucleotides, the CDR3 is TGTGCCAGCAAAAGGGCACAAGGAAACACCATATATTTT.

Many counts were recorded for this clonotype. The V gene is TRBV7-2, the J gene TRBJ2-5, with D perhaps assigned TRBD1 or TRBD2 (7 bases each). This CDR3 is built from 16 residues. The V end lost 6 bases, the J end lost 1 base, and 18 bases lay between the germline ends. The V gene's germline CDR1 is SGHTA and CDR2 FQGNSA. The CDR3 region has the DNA TGTGCCAGCAGTCTTGGGGGGAGGGGGCGCCAAGAGACCCAGTACTTC. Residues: CASSLGGRGRQETQYF.

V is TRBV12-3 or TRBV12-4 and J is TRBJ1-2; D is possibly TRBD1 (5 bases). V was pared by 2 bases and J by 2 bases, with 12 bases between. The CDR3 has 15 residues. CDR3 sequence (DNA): TGTGCCAGCAGTTTACGCAGGGCCAAAAACTATGGCTACACCTTC. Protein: CASSLRRAKNYGYTF.

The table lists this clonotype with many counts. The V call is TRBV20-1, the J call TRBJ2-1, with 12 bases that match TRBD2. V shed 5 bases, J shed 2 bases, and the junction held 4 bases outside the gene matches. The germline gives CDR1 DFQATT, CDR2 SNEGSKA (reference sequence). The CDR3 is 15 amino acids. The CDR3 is CSADLAGGPYNEQFF. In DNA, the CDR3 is TGCAGTGCTGATCTAGCGGGGGGGCCCTACAATGAGCAGTTCTTC.

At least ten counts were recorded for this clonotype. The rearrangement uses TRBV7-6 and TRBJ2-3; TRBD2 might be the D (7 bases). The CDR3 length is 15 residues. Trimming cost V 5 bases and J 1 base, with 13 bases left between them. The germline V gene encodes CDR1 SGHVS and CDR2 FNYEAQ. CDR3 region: CASSPGGRRTDTQYF. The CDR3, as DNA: TGTGCCAGCAGCCCCGGGGGGCGGCGCACAGATACGCAGTATTTT.

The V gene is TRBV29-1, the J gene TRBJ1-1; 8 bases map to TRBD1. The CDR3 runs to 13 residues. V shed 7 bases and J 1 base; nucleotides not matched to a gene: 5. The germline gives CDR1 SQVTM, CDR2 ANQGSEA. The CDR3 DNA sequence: TGCAGCGGTGGACAGGGACAGAACACTGAAGCTTTCTTT. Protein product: CSGGQGQNTEAFF.

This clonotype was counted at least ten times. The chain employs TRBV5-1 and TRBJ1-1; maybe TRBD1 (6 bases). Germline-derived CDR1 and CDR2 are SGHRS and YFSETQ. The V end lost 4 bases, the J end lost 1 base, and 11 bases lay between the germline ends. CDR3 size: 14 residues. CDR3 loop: CASSPSGQNTEAFF. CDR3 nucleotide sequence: TGCGCCAGCAGCCCATCGGGACAGAACACTGAAGCTTTCTTT.

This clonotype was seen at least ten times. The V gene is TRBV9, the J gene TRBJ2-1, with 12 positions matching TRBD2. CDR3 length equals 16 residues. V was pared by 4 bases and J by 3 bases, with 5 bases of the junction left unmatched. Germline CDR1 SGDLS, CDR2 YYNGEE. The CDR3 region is CASSFLTSGSYNEQFF. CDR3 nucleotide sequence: TGTGCCAGCAGCTTCCTGACTAGCGGGAGCTACAATGAGCAGTTCTTC.

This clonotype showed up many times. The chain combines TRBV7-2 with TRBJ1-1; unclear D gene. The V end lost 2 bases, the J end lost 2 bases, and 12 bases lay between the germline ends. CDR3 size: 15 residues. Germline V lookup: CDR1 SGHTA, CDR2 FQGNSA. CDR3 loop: CASSLSPSTNTEAFF. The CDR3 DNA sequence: TGTGCCAGCAGCTTAAGTCCCTCGACAAACACTGAAGCTTTCTTT. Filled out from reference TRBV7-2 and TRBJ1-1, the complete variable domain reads GAGVSQSPSNKVTEKGKDVELRCDPISGHTALYWYRQSLGQGLEFLIYFQGNSAPDKSGLPSDRFSAERTGGSVSTLTIQRTQQEDSAVYLCASSLSPSTNTEAFFGQGTRLTVV.

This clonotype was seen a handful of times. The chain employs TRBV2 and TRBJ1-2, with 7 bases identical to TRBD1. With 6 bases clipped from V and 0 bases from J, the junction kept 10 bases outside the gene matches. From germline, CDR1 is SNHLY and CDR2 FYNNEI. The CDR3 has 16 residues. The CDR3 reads CASSSGTDLTNYGYTF. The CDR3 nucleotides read TGTGCCAGCAGCTCCGGGACAGACCTCACTAACTATGGCTACACCTTC.

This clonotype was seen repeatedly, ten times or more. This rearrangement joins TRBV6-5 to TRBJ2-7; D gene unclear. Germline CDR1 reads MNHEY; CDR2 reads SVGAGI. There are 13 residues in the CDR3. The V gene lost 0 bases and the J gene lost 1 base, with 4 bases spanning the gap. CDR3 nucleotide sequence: TGTGCCAGCAGTTACTCCCAGTCCTACGAGCAGTACTTC. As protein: CASSYSQSYEQYF.

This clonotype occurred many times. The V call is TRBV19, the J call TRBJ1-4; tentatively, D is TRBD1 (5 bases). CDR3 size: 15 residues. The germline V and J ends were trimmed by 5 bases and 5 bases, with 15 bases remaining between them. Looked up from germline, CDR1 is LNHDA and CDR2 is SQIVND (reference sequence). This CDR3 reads CASSPQGKGNEKLFF. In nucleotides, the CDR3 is TGTGCCAGTAGTCCTCAGGGAAAGGGGAATGAAAAACTGTTTTTT.

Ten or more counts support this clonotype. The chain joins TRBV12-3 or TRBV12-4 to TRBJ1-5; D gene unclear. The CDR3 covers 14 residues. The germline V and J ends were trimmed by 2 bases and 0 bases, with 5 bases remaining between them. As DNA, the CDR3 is TGTGCCAGCAGTTTAAGTGTTAGCAATCAGCCCCAGCATTTT. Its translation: CASSLSVSNQPQHF.

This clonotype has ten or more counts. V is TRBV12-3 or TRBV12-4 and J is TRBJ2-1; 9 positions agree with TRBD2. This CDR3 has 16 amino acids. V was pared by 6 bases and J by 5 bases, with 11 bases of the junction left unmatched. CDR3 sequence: CASSRGGASWDNEQFF. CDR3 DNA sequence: TGTGCCAGCAGCCGCGGGGGGGCGAGTTGGGACAATGAGCAGTTCTTC.

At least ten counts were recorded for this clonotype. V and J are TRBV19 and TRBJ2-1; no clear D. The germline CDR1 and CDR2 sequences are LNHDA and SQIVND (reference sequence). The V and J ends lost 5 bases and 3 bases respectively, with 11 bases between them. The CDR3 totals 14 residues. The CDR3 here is CASSSSVNYNEQFF. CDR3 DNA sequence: TGTGCCAGTAGTTCGAGCGTTAACTACAATGAGCAGTTCTTC.

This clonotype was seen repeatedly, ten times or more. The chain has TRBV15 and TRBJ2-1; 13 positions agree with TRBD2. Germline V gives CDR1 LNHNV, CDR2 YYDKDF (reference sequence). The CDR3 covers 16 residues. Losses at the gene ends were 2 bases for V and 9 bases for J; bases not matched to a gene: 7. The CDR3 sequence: CATSRPRLAGGTEQFF. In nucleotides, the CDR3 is TGTGCCACCAGCAGACCCCGACTAGCGGGGGGCACTGAGCAGTTCTTC.

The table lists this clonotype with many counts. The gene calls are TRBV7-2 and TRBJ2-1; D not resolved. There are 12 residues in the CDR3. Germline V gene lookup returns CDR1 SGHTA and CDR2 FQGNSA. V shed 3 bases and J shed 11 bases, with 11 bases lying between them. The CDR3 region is CASSFKGPQQFF. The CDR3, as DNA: TGTGCCAGCAGCTTCAAAGGACCCCAGCAGTTCTTC.